Listed below are T cell receptor beta chains from one sample, sequenced in a study of cytomegalovirus exposure and HLA in healthy donors. The protocol was immunoSEQ multiplex PCR, while the TCRdb copy is restricted to in-frame clones and leaves out a portion. The sample shows approximately 220,000 clones, 76% of them seen only once. The sample consisted of PBMCs. The receptors stem from a man aged 18 to 29 in good health and CMV-seronegative. CDR3s include the opening cysteine and the closing phenylalanine or tryptophan. A D gene is named only where the DNA matches it firmly. Clone size is stated in some rows and not others, as once, few, many or a class when expanded.

>NA|TRBV7-2|NA
CASSLRTPGNTEAFF
>NA|TRBV7-8|TRBD2
CASSVLAGENIGELFF
>NA|TRBV5-8|TRBD1
CASSLLGEGANYGYTF
>NA|TRBV7-7|NA
CASSLAFGGRYEQYF
>few|TRBV27|TRBD1
CASSLARDRAFNTQYF
>NA|TRBV28|TRBD1
CASIPRTGGSGTEAFF
>NA|TRBV21-1|NA
CASSRYRGDQDKETQYF
>NA|TRBV9|TRBD1
CASSVAGQRRQGAFF
>NA|TRBV2|NA
CASSDAGGHQPQHF
>NA|TRBV20-1|NA
CSAGQLYGYTF
>NA|TRBV30|TRBD1
CAWSAGTGGIDEQFF
>NA|TRBV11-2|TRBD1
CASSRPGTGSYEQYF
>NA|TRBV30|TRBD2
CAWSQRGRASYEQYF
>once|TRBV19|NA
CASTKEARPNQPQHF
>NA|TRBV10-2|NA
CASSVRIEQFF
>NA|TRBV20-1|NA
CSARANTEAFF
>NA|TRBV2|NA
CASEGEGSGNTIYF
>NA|TRBV14|TRBD1
CASSHRDRVADTQYF
>NA|TRBV18|NA
CASSPGTSDLGEQYF
>NA|TRBV7-2|TRBD1
CASSLRYRGLTEAFF
>NA|TRBV2|TRBD1
CATRQGAASGNTIYF
>NA|TRBV7-9|TRBD2
CASSTGLAAQETQYF
>few|TRBV9|TRBD1
CASSVDRGGEKLFF
>NA|TRBV10-3|NA
CAISTTGQGLHYEQFF
>NA|TRBV7-3|TRBD1
CASSRSGTGFLVCGNTIYF
>NA|TRBV27|NA
CASSLYRADTGELFF
>NA|TRBV5-1|TRBD1
CASSSLLGQANGVNQPQHF
>few|TRBV7-7|TRBD2
CASSLRLAGYNEQFF
>few|TRBV25-1|NA
CASRRENTEAFF
>NA|TRBV9|TRBD2
CASSPSGRNYNEQFF
>NA|TRBV2|NA
CASRLDLTYEQYF
>few|TRBV21-1|NA
CASSTLAGGPSQETQYF
>NA|TRBV4-1|NA
CASSQAIQGSQPQHF
>NA|TRBV7-9|NA
CASSLGTGRNYNEQFF
>NA|TRBV6-5|NA
CATSRDSNTEAFF
>NA|TRBV2|TRBD1
CASSYGQGRQTEAFF
>NA|TRBV16|NA
CASSQWAEMNTGAFF
>NA|TRBV9|NA
CASSSQGLSSSGYTF
>NA|TRBV6-5|TRBD1
CASSSPRDRALEQYF
>NA|TRBV7-2|NA
CASSLSNSNEQFF